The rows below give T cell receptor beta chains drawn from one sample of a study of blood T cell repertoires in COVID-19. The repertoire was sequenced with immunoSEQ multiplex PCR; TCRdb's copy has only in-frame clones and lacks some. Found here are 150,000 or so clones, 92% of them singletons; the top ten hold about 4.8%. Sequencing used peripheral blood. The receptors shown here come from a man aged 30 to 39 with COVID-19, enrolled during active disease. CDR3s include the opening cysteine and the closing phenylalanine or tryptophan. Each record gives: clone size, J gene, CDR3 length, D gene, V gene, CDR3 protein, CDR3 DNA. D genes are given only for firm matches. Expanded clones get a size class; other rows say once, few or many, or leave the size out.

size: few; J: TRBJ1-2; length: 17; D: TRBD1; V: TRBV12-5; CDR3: CASGLRGTGVFKDGYTF; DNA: TGTGCTAGTGGTTTGCGAGGGACAGGGGTATTTAAGGATGGCTACACCTTC
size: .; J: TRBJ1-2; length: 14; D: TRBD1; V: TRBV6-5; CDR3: CASSPGQGGYGYTF; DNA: TGTGCCAGCAGTCCCGGACAGGGGGGCTATGGCTACACCTTC
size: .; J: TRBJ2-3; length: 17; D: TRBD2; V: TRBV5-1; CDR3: CASRFGLAGSNLDTQYF; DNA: TGCGCCAGCAGGTTTGGACTAGCGGGGAGCAACCTTGATACGCAGTATTTT
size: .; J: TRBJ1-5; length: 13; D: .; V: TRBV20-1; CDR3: CSASFRNHQPQHF; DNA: TGCAGTGCTAGTTTCAGGAACCATCAGCCCCAGCATTTT
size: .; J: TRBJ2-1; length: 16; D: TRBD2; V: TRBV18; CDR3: CASSPRLAGGGNEQFF; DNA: TGTGCCAGCTCACCAAGACTAGCGGGAGGCGGCAATGAGCAGTTCTTC
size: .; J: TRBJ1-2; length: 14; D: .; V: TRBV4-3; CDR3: CASSPYLGVHGYTF; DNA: TGCGCCAGCAGCCCCTATCTCGGGGTGCATGGCTACACCTTC
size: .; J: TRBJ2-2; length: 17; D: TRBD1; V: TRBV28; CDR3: CASSHEQGVYYTGELFF; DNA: TGTGCCAGCAGTCATGAACAGGGGGTATATTACACCGGGGAGCTGTTTTTT
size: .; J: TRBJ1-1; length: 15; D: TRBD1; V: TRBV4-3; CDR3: CASSQGVQGRTEAFF; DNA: TGCGCCAGCAGCCAAGGCGTACAGGGGCGGACTGAAGCTTTCTTT
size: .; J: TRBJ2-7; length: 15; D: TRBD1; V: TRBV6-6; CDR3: CASSYSGTGLWEQYF; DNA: TGTGCCAGCAGTTACTCTGGGACAGGGCTTTGGGAGCAGTACTTC
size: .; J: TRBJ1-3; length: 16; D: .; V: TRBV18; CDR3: CASSPRATGSGNTIYF; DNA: TGTGCCAGCTCACCAAGAGCGACAGGTTCTGGAAACACCATATATTTT
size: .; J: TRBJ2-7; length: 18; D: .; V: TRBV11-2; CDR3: CASSLLSFGAISNYEQYF; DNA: TGTGCCAGCAGCTTATTAAGCTTTGGGGCTATCTCCAACTACGAGCAGTACTTC
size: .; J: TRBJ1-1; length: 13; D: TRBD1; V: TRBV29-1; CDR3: CSALGQGGTEAFF; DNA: TGCAGCGCCCTAGGACAGGGAGGCACTGAAGCTTTCTTT
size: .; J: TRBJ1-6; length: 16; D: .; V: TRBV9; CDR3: CASSVDGSSYNSPLHF; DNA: TGTGCCAGCAGCGTAGACGGGAGCTCCTATAATTCACCCCTCCACTTT
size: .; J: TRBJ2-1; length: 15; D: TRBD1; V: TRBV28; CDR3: CASRPGTGTYNEQFF; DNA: TGTGCCAGCAGGCCCGGGACAGGGACCTACAATGAGCAGTTCTTC
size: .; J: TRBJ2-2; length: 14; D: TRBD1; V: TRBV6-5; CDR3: CASSPGQGNGELFF; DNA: TGTGCCAGCAGCCCGGGACAGGGTAACGGGGAGCTGTTTTTT
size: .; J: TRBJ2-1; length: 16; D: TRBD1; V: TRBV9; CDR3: CASSSTPGQPYNEQFF; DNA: TGTGCCAGCAGCTCAACACCGGGACAGCCCTACAATGAGCAGTTCTTC
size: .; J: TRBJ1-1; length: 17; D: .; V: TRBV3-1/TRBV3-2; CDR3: CASSQASRVLGATEAFF; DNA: TGTGCCAGCAGCCAAGCATCGAGGGTTCTTGGAGCCACTGAAGCTTTCTTT
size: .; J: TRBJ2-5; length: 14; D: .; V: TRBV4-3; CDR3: CASSQDRREETQYF; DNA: TGCGCCAGCAGCCAAGATCGGAGAGAAGAGACCCAGTACTTC
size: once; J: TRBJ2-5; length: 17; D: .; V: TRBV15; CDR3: CATSRQTGTRDEETQYF; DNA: TGTGCCACCAGCAGACAAACCGGGACAAGGGACGAAGAGACCCAGTACTTC
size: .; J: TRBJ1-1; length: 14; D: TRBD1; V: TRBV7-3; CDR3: CASTQTGGSTEAFF; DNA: TGTGCCAGCACCCAAACAGGGGGGAGCACTGAAGCTTTCTTT
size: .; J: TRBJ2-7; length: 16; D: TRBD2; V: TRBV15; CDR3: CATSRDPTSEAYEQYF; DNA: TGTGCCACCAGCAGAGATCCGACTAGCGAGGCCTACGAGCAGTACTTC
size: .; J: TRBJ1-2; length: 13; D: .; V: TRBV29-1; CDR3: CSVDVGLFYGYTF; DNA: TGCAGCGTTGATGTGGGACTGTTCTATGGCTACACCTTC
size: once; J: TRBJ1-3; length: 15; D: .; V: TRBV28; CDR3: CASSFSGGLENTIYF; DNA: TGTGCCAGCAGTTTCTCAGGAGGACTCGAAAACACCATATATTTT
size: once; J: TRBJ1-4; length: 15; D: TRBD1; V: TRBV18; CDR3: CASSPGLSGGEKLFF; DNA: TGTGCCAGCTCTCCCGGGCTGTCAGGGGGTGAAAAACTGTTTTTT
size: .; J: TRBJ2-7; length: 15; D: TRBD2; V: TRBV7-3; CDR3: CASSLLGGGTYEQYF; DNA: TGTGCCAGCAGCTTGTTGGGGGGAGGGACCTACGAGCAGTACTTC
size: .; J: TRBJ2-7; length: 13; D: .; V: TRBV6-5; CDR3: CASTPRVSYEQYF; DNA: TGTGCCAGCACCCCCCGAGTAAGCTACGAGCAGTACTTC
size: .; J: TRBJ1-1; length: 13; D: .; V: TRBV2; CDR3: CASRHTMNTEAFF; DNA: TGTGCCAGCAGACACACTATGAACACTGAAGCTTTCTTT
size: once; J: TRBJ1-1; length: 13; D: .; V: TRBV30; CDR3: CAARELLDTEAFF; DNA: TGTGCCGCCCGGGAACTCCTAGACACTGAAGCTTTCTTT
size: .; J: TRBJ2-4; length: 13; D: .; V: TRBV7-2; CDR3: CASSLLSKNIQYF; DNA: TGTGCCAGCAGCTTACTCTCCAAAAACATTCAGTACTTC
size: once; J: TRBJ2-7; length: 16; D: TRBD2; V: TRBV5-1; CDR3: CASSLGNSGATYEQYF; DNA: TGCGCCAGCAGCTTGGGTAATAGCGGGGCGACCTACGAGCAGTACTTC
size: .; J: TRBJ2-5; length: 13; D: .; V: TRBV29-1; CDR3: CSVYKGHQETQYF; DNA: TGCAGCGTTTATAAGGGGCACCAAGAGACCCAGTACTTC
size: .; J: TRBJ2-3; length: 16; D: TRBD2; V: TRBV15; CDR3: CATSIRLAADTDTQYF; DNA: TGTGCCACCAGCATACGACTAGCGGCGGACACAGATACGCAGTATTTT
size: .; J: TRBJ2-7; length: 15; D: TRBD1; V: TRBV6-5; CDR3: CASSQALTGGNEQYF; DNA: TGTGCCAGCAGCCAAGCCCTGACAGGGGGCAACGAGCAGTACTTC
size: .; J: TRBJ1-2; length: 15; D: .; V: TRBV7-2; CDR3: CASSPSVMGFYGYTF; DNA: TGTGCCAGCAGTCCTAGTGTAATGGGTTTCTATGGCTACACCTTC
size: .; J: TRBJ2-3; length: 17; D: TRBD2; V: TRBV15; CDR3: CATSRTWTSGRTDTQYF; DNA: TGTGCCACCAGCAGAACCTGGACTAGCGGGCGCACAGATACGCAGTATTTT
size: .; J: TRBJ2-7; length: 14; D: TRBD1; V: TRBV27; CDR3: CASSLRQGAYEQYF; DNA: TGTGCCAGCAGTTTACGACAGGGCGCCTACGAGCAGTACTTC
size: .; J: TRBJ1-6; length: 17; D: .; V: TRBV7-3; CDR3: CASSLQVGGPDNSPLHF; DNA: TGTGCCAGCAGCTTACAGGTCGGGGGGCCGGATAATTCACCCCTCCACTTT
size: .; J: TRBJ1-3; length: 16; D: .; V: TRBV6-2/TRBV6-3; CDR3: CASSYPQGLTGNTIYF; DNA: TGTGCCAGCAGTTACCCCCAGGGGCTGACTGGAAACACCATATATTTT
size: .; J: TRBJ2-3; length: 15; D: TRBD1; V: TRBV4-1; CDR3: CASSQEGQGVDTQYF; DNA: TGCGCCAGCAGCCAAGAGGGACAGGGGGTAGATACGCAGTATTTT
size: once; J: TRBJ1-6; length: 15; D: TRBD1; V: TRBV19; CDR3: CASSRQGLDNSPLHF; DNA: TGTGCCAGTAGTCGACAGGGGTTGGATAATTCACCCCTCCACTTT
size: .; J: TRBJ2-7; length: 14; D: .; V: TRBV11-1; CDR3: CASSLVGETYEQYF; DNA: TGTGCCAGCAGCTTAGTAGGGGAAACCTACGAGCAGTACTTC
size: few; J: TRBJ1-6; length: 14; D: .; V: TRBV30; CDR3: CAWATGSNNSPLHF; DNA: TGTGCCTGGGCCACCGGGAGCAATAATTCACCCCTCCACTTT
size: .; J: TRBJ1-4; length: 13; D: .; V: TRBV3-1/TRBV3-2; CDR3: CASSRPGDEKLFF; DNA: TGTGCCAGCAGCCGTCCGGGGGATGAAAAACTGTTTTTT
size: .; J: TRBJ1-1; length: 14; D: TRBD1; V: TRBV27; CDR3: CASSLNRGVAEAFF; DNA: TGTGCCAGCAGTTTAAACAGGGGGGTGGCTGAAGCTTTCTTT
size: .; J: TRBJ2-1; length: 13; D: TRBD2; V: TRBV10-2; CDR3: CASRDRLAGDQFF; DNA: TGCGCCAGCAGAGACCGACTAGCGGGAGATCAGTTCTTC
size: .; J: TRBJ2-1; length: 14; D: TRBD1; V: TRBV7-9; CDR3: CASSSQGELDEQFF; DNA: TGTGCCAGCAGTTCTCAGGGGGAATTGGATGAGCAGTTCTTC
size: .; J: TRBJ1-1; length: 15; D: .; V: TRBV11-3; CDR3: CASSLGQGRNTEAFF; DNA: TGTGCCAGCAGCTTAGGGCAGGGGAGGAACACTGAAGCTTTCTTT
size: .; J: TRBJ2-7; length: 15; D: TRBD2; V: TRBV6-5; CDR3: CASSRLPQREYEQYF; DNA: TGTGCCAGCTCCCGATTACCACAGCGGGAATACGAGCAGTACTTC
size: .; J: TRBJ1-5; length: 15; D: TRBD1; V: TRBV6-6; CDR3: CASSALTGINQPQHF; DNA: TGTGCCAGCAGTGCTCTGACAGGGATAAATCAGCCCCAGCATTTT
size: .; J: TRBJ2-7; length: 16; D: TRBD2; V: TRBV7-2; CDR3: CASSFTGTSGSYEQYF; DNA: TGTGCCAGCAGCTTCACCGGGACTAGCGGGAGTTACGAGCAGTACTTC
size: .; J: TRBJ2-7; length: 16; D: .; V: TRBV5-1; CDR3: CASSPPGTGFGYEQYF; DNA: TGCGCCAGCAGCCCTCCGGGAACGGGGTTTGGTTACGAGCAGTACTTC
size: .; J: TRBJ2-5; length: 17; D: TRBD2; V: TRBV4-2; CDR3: CASSQDTLAGGIETQYF; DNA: TGTGCCAGCAGCCAAGATACCCTAGCGGGGGGGATAGAGACCCAGTACTTC